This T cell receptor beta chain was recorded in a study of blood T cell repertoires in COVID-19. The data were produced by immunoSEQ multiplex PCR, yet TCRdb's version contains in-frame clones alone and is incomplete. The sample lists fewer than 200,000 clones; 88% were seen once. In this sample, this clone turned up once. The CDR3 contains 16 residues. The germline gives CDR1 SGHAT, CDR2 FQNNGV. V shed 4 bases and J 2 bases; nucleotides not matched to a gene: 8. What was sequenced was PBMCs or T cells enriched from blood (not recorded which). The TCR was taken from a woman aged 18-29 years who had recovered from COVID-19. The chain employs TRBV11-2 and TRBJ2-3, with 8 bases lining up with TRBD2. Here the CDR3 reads CASSSLAGPPTDTQYF. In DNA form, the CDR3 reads TGTGCCAGCAGCTCTCTAGCGGGCCCTCCCACAGATACGCAGTATTTT. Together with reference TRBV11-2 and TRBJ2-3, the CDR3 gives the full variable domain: EAGVAQSPRYKIIEKRQSVAFWCNPISGHATLYWYQQILGQGPKLLIQFQNNGVVDDSQLPKDRFSAERLKGVDSTLKIQPAKLEDSAVYLCASSSLAGPPTDTQYFGPGTRLTVL.